This T cell receptor beta chain stems from a study of blood T cell repertoires in COVID-19. The overall study: Collection of acute and convalescent COVID-19 samples took place in the United States, Italy and Spain. Sources were T cells, B-cell-depleted T cells, or PBMCs; the material itself was cDNA or gDNA.

The V and J ends lost 8 bases and 4 bases respectively, with 8 bases between them. Germline CDR1 is MNHEY and CDR2 is SVGAGI. The CDR3 consists of 11 residues. This clone is a singleton in its sample. Assay: immunoSEQ multiplex PCR; the TCRdb copy retains only in-frame clones and omits some. The profile shows over 150,000 clones, roughly 88% of them singletons. The sequence was obtained from a woman between 40 and 50 years old with COVID-19, enrolled during active disease. V is TRBV6-5 and J is TRBJ1-1, with no clear D. Sequencing was done on a sample of peripheral blood. CDR3 nucleotide sequence: TGTGCCAGCGACCGAGGCACTGAAGCTTTCTTT. Translated, it gives CASDRGTEAFF.